These T cell receptor beta chains were read from a single sample in a study of blood T cell repertoires in COVID-19. Sequenced by immunoSEQ multiplex PCR; TCRdb stores in-frame clones only, minus some. There are 150,000 to 170,000 clones in the sample; around 85% occur only once, and approximately 30% lies in the top ten. The sequenced material came from peripheral blood. Every receptor here comes from a woman aged 55-69 years with acute or convalescent COVID-19. The CDR3 runs from the conserved cysteine through the conserved F or W. Each record gives: V gene, J gene, D gene, clone size, CDR3 protein, CDR3 DNA. The D gene is left open where the match is weak. Clone size is stated in some rows and not others, as once, few, many or a class when expanded.

v_gene: TRBV9
j_gene: TRBJ1-2
d_gene: TRBD1
abundance: -
CDR3aa: CASSVRRGQGHGYTF
CDR3nt: TGTGCCAGCAGCGTACGGAGGGGACAGGGACATGGCTACACCTTC

v_gene: TRBV30
j_gene: TRBJ1-5
d_gene: -
abundance: -
CDR3aa: CAWSNRRGPNQPQHF
CDR3nt: TGTGCCTGGAGTAATCGCAGGGGCCCGAATCAGCCCCAGCATTTT

v_gene: TRBV19
j_gene: TRBJ1-5
d_gene: -
abundance: -
CDR3aa: CASSSGAIRSNQPQHF
CDR3nt: TGTGCCAGTAGTAGCGGGGCTATCAGGAGCAATCAGCCCCAGCATTTT

v_gene: TRBV5-1
j_gene: TRBJ1-2
d_gene: -
abundance: -
CDR3aa: CASSLDEVIGGYTF
CDR3nt: TGCGCCAGCAGCTTGGATGAGGTGATCGGTGGCTACACCTTC

v_gene: TRBV6-1
j_gene: TRBJ2-1
d_gene: TRBD1
abundance: medium-sized
CDR3aa: CASSEWTGFRNEQFF
CDR3nt: TGTGCCAGCAGTGAGTGGACAGGTTTTCGTAATGAGCAGTTCTTC

v_gene: TRBV11-2
j_gene: TRBJ2-1
d_gene: -
abundance: -
CDR3aa: CASRSEGGNEQFF
CDR3nt: TGTGCCAGCAGGTCGGAAGGCGGGAATGAGCAGTTCTTC

v_gene: TRBV10-3
j_gene: TRBJ1-2
d_gene: TRBD1
abundance: -
CDR3aa: CAITQDRVYGYTF
CDR3nt: TGTGCCATCACTCAGGACAGGGTATATGGCTACACCTTC

v_gene: TRBV2
j_gene: TRBJ1-4
d_gene: TRBD1
abundance: -
CDR3aa: CASRPRTGKLFF
CDR3nt: TGTGCCAGCAGGCCTCGGACAGGAAAACTGTTTTTT

v_gene: TRBV30
j_gene: TRBJ1-4
d_gene: -
abundance: -
CDR3aa: CAWSLEFSWEGEKLFF
CDR3nt: TGTGCCTGGAGTCTCGAATTTAGCTGGGAGGGTGAAAAACTGTTTTTT

v_gene: TRBV30
j_gene: TRBJ1-5
d_gene: TRBD1
abundance: -
CDR3aa: CAWRTQGQPQHF
CDR3nt: TGTGCCTGGAGGACACAGGGGCAGCCCCAGCATTTT

v_gene: TRBV6-5
j_gene: TRBJ1-5
d_gene: TRBD1
abundance: -
CDR3aa: CASSTGGGQPQHF
CDR3nt: TGTGCCAGCAGTACAGGGGGTGGTCAGCCCCAGCATTTT

v_gene: TRBV30
j_gene: TRBJ1-1
d_gene: -
abundance: few
CDR3aa: CAWIRRQEMNTEAFF
CDR3nt: TGTGCCTGGATTAGGAGACAGGAGATGAACACTGAAGCTTTCTTT

v_gene: TRBV9
j_gene: TRBJ2-3
d_gene: -
abundance: -
CDR3aa: CASSVVPGGRTDTQYF
CDR3nt: TGTGCCAGCAGCGTAGTCCCCGGGGGGCGGACAGATACGCAGTATTTT

v_gene: TRBV5-1
j_gene: TRBJ2-5
d_gene: -
abundance: once
CDR3aa: CASSYSTNQETQYF
CDR3nt: TGCGCCAGCAGCTACTCGACAAACCAAGAGACCCAGTACTTC

v_gene: TRBV6-2/TRBV6-3
j_gene: TRBJ2-2
d_gene: TRBD2
abundance: once
CDR3aa: CASSYPSRTSGVIANTGELFF
CDR3nt: TGTGCCAGCAGTTACCCCTCCCGGACTAGCGGGGTTATCGCGAACACCGGGGAGCTGTTTTTT

v_gene: TRBV18
j_gene: TRBJ1-2
d_gene: -
abundance: -
CDR3aa: CASSPTAGLSYGYTF
CDR3nt: TGTGCCAGCTCCCCGACGGCAGGGCTGAGCTATGGCTACACCTTC

v_gene: TRBV15
j_gene: TRBJ1-6
d_gene: -
abundance: few
CDR3aa: CATSRGPSGGSPLHF
CDR3nt: TGTGCCACCAGCAGAGGACCGTCGGGGGGCTCACCCCTCCACTTT

v_gene: TRBV18
j_gene: TRBJ2-7
d_gene: TRBD2
abundance: few
CDR3aa: CASSPGTSSYEQYF
CDR3nt: TGTGCCAGCTCACCCGGGACTAGTAGCTACGAGCAGTACTTC

v_gene: TRBV7-9
j_gene: TRBJ2-5
d_gene: TRBD1
abundance: -
CDR3aa: CASSSTGQETQYF
CDR3nt: TGTGCCAGCAGTTCGACAGGGCAAGAGACCCAGTACTTC

v_gene: TRBV14
j_gene: TRBJ1-2
d_gene: -
abundance: -
CDR3aa: CASSQGGRSVNYGYTF
CDR3nt: TGTGCCAGCAGCCAGGGGGGGAGATCCGTGAACTATGGCTACACCTTC

v_gene: TRBV4-2
j_gene: TRBJ1-1
d_gene: TRBD1
abundance: few
CDR3aa: CASSQGDSMNTEAFF
CDR3nt: TGTGCCAGCAGCCAAGGGGACAGCATGAACACTGAAGCTTTCTTT

v_gene: TRBV9
j_gene: TRBJ1-2
d_gene: -
abundance: few
CDR3aa: CASSLDFTPTGGYTF
CDR3nt: TGTGCCAGCAGCCTAGATTTTACGCCTACGGGTGGCTACACCTTC

v_gene: TRBV28
j_gene: TRBJ2-1
d_gene: -
abundance: -
CDR3aa: CASSFSGTPSREQFF
CDR3nt: TGTGCCAGCAGTTTTTCTGGGACACCCTCCCGTGAGCAGTTCTTC

v_gene: TRBV11-2
j_gene: TRBJ2-5
d_gene: -
abundance: -
CDR3aa: CASSGRGSQETQYF
CDR3nt: TGTGCCAGCAGCGGACGGGGGTCTCAAGAGACCCAGTACTTC

v_gene: TRBV6-1
j_gene: TRBJ2-5
d_gene: TRBD1
abundance: -
CDR3aa: CASSDHRGRGGETQYF
CDR3nt: TGTGCCAGCAGTGACCACAGGGGGCGCGGGGGAGAGACCCAGTACTTC

v_gene: TRBV6-5
j_gene: TRBJ1-1
d_gene: -
abundance: -
CDR3aa: CASSQTRGTEAFF
CDR3nt: TGTGCCAGCAGCCAAACCCGAGGCACTGAAGCTTTCTTT

v_gene: TRBV29-1
j_gene: TRBJ2-7
d_gene: TRBD1
abundance: -
CDR3aa: CSVEDLQGTHEQYF
CDR3nt: TGCAGCGTTGAAGATCTACAGGGGACGCACGAGCAGTACTTC

v_gene: TRBV5-1
j_gene: TRBJ1-2
d_gene: TRBD1
abundance: -
CDR3aa: CASSPGQDYGYTF
CDR3nt: TGCGCCAGCAGCCCTGGACAGGACTATGGCTACACCTTC

v_gene: TRBV4-2
j_gene: TRBJ1-4
d_gene: -
abundance: once
CDR3aa: CASSPEVGQRGEKLFF
CDR3nt: TGTGCCAGCAGCCCCGAAGTCGGGCAGCGGGGAGAAAAACTGTTTTTT

v_gene: TRBV5-4
j_gene: TRBJ1-5
d_gene: -
abundance: once
CDR3aa: CASSLWGLHQPQHF
CDR3nt: TGTGCCAGCAGCTTGTGGGGCCTACATCAGCCCCAGCATTTT

v_gene: TRBV7-7
j_gene: TRBJ2-5
d_gene: -
abundance: -
CDR3aa: CASSLVSGEETQYF
CDR3nt: TGTGCTAGCAGCTTAGTGTCGGGAGAAGAGACCCAGTACTTC